A single sample is the source of the 7 T cell receptor beta chains below, sequenced in a study of blood T cell repertoires in COVID-19. The assay was immunoSEQ multiplex PCR, and TCRdb's table has in-frame clones only and misses some. The data hold some 200,000 clones, with 88% observed a single time. The source material was PBMCs or T cells enriched from blood (not recorded which). The receptors originated from a woman aged 25 to 39 who had recovered from COVID-19.

The chain combines TRBV7-2 with TRBJ1-3; tentatively, D is TRBD1 (5 bases). This CDR3 comprises 15 residues. Germline CDR1 and CDR2: SGHTA and FQGNSA. V dropped 2 bases and J dropped 0 bases, with 8 bases sitting between them. The CDR3 reads CASSLRQPSGNTIYF. DNA for the CDR3: TGTGCCAGCAGCTTAAGACAGCCCTCTGGAAACACCATATATTTT.

The chain couples TRBV4-2 to TRBJ1-2; TRBD1 aligns across 7 bases. Germline V gene sequence: CDR1 LGHNA, CDR2 YNFKEQ. V gave up 1 base and J gave up 5 bases; unmatched junction bases: 7. The CDR3 has 15 amino acids. In nucleotides, the CDR3 is TGTGCCAGCAGCCAAGTTGCAGACAGGGCGTATGGCTACACCTTC. Residues: CASSQVADRAYGYTF.

V and J are TRBV19 and TRBJ1-2, with a weak D call TRBD1 (5 bases). The ends were cut back, 7 bases at V and 8 bases at J, with 23 bases in the middle. The germline gives CDR1 LNHDA, CDR2 SQIVND (reference sequence). CDR3 length: 15 amino acids. The CDR3 DNA reads as TGTGCCAGTAACATATACGATTCAGGGTCCCCAGGCTACACCTTC. This gives the protein CASNIYDSGSPGYTF.

The V gene is TRBV4-3, the J gene TRBJ2-3; D not certain. Between the trimmed V and J ends, which lost 0 bases and 5 bases, there was a span of 12 bases. The germline V gene has CDR1 LGHNA and CDR2 YSLEER. CDR3 size: 15 residues. CDR3 loop: CASSQDIRSEDTQYF. Here the CDR3 DNA reads TGCGCCAGCAGCCAAGATATTCGGTCTGAAGATACGCAGTATTTT.

This sequence joins TRBV6-2 or TRBV6-3 and TRBJ2-1; TRBD1 matches 7 bases. The junction had 12 bases not matched to a gene; V was cut back by 2 bases and J by 8 bases. The germline gives CDR1 MNHEY, CDR2 SVGEGT. The CDR3 spans 16 residues. The CDR3 protein is CASSYRWDSGHDEQFF. DNA of the CDR3: TGTGCCAGCAGTTACCGATGGGACAGTGGGCACGATGAGCAGTTCTTC.

The chain employs TRBV4-3 and TRBJ1-5; D is undetermined. This CDR3 is 15 amino acids long. Germline CDR1 is LGHNA and CDR2 is YSLEER. V shed 1 base and J shed 4 bases, with 11 bases lying between them. The CDR3 coding sequence is TGCGCCAGCAGCCAAGTCTTCAGGCCTAATCAGCCCCAGCATTTT. It specifies CASSQVFRPNQPQHF.

The rearrangement uses TRBV5-1 and TRBJ2-3, with TRBD1 identical over 8 bases. The germline CDR1 and CDR2 sequences are SGHRS and YFSETQ. V lost 4 bases, J lost 8 bases, and 3 bases stayed unmatched. CDR3 length: 12 amino acids. The CDR3 region is CASSQGQVTQYF. The CDR3 coding sequence is TGCGCCAGCAGCCAGGGACAGGTTACGCAGTATTTT.